This T cell receptor beta chain was sequenced for a study of control samples from healthy donors and cancer patients (dated by TCRdb to 2020 to 2022). Spanning cysteine to phenylalanine, the CDR3 consists of 14 amino acids. CDR3 DNA only is kept here, 42 bases in frame from base 1. V gives up 0 bases and J gives up 6 bases, and the segment between their germline ends measures 12 bases. Via the germline V gene, CDR1 is SGHTA and CDR2 FQGNSA. The method behind the library was the immunoSEQ multiplex PCR assay. TCRdb mirrors the immuneACCESS table, restricted to in-frame sequences. Some clones are absent from its copies; in checked studies, under half trace to an unresolved V gene, and the reason for the others is unknown. For this sample there are more than 75,000 clones; about 79% appear just once. The top ten clonotypes cover 10% of the sample. About this clone: The specificity of this receptor is unknown. It has no much larger one-base neighbor in the sample; base qualities were not kept.

Sequences were obtained from blood. The chain is encoded by TRBV7-2 joined to TRBJ2-7; matching of 5 bases hints at TRBD1 as the D gene. This clonotype was sampled from a woman aged 25 to 39 in good health. The sequence in DNA is TGTGCCAGCAGCTTAGCTTCCAGGGCCCTCGAGCAGTACTTC. Its coded protein is CASSLASRALEQYF.